This T cell receptor (beta chain) came from a study of T cell changes during pregnancy in multiple sclerosis. In this sample, this clone is medium-sized. The data were produced by immunoSEQ multiplex PCR, yet TCRdb's version contains in-frame clones alone and is incomplete. The table has tens of thousands of clones, roughly nine tenths seen once. Germline CDR1 reads LGHNA; CDR2 reads YNFKEQ. The CDR3 loop spans 16 amino acids. The ends lost 0 bases at V and 3 bases at J; junction bases unmatched: 4. The sequence was collected from a female donor with multiple sclerosis, enrolled in a pregnancy study. The V and J genes are TRBV4-2 and TRBJ2-7; TRBD2 agrees at 11 bases. The input for sequencing was CD8+ T cells from peripheral blood mononuclear cells, taken before pregnancy. The DNA for the CDR3 is TGTGCCAGCAGCCAAGAGGGACTAGCGGAAAGCTACGAGCAGTACTTC. It specifies CASSQEGLAESYEQYF.